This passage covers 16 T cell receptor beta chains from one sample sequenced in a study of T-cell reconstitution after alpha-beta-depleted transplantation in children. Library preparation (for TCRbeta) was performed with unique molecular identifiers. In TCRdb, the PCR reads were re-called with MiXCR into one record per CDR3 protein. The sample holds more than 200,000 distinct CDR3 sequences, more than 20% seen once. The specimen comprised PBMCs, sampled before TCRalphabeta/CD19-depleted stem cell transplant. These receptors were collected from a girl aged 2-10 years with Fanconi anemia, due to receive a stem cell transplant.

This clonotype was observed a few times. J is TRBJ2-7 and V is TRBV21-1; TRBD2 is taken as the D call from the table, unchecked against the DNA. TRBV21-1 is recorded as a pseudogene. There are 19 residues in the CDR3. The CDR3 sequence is CASSKGHSGLAGRGYEQYF. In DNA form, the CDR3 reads TGTGCCAGCAGCAAAGGTCACTCGGGACTAGCGGGAAGAGGATACGAGCAGTACTTC.

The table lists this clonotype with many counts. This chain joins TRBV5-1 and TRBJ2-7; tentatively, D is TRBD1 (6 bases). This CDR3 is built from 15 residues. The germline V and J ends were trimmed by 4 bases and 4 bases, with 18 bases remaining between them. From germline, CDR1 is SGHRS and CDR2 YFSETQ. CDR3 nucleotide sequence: TGCGCCAGCAGCCCTAGACAGGAACTTTGGTACGAGCAGTACTTC. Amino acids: CASSPRQELWYEQYF. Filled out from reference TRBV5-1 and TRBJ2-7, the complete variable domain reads KAGVTQTPRYLIKTRGQQVTLSCSPISGHRSVSWYQQTPGQGLQFLFEYFSETQRNKGNFPGRFSGRQFSNSRSEMNVSTLELGDSALYLCASSPRQELWYEQYFGPGTRLTVT.

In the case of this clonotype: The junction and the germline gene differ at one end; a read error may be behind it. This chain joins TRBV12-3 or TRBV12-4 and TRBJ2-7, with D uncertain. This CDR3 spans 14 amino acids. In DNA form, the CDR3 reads TGTGCCAGCAGTTTCCGGGTATCGGAGAACGAGCGGTACTTC. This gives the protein CASSFRVSENERYF.

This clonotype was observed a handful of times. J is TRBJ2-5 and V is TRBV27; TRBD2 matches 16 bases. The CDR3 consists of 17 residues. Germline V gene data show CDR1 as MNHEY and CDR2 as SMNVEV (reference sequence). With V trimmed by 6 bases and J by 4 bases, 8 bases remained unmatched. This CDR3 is CASSQGLAGGPGETQYF. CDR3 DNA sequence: TGTGCCAGCAGCCAGGGACTAGCGGGAGGGCCCGGAGAGACCCAGTACTTC.

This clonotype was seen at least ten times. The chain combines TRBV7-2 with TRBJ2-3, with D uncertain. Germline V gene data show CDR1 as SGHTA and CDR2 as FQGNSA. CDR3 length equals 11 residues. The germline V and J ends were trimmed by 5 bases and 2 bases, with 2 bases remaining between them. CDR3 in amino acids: CASSDTDTQYF. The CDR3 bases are TGTGCCAGCAGCGACACAGATACGCAGTATTTT.

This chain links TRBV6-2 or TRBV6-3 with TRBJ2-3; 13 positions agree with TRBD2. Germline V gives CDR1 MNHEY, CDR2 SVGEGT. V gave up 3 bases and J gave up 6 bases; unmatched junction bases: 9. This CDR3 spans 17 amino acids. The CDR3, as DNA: TGTGCCAGCAGTTATCCCGTAGGACTAGCGGGAGTGGATACGCAGTATTTT. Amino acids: CASSYPVGLAGVDTQYF.

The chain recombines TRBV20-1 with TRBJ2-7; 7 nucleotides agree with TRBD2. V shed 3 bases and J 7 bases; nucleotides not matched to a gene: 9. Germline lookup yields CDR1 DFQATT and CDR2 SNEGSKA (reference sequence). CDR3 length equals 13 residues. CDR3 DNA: TGCAGTGCTAGCAGGAGCGGGACGAGGGAGCAGTACTTC. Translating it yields CSASRSGTREQYF.

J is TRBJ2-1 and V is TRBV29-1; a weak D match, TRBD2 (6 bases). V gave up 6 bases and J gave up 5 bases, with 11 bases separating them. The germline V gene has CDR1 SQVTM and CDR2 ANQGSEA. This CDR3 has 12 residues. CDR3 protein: CSVGDWDNEQFF. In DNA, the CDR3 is TGCAGCGTAGGGGACTGGGACAATGAGCAGTTCTTC.

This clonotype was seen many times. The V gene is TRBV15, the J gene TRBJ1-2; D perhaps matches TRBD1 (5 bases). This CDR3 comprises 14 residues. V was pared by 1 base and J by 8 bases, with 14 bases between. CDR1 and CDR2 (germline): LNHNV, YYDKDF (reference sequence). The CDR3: CATSRGRLGEGYTF. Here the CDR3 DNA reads TGTGCCACCAGCAGAGGAAGACTAGGGGAAGGCTACACCTTC.

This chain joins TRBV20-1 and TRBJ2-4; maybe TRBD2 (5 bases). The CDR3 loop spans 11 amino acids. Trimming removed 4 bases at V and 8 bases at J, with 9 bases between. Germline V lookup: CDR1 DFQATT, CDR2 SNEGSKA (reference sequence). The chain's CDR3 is CSATLRDIQYF. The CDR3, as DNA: TGCAGTGCTACTCTGAGGGACATTCAGTACTTC.

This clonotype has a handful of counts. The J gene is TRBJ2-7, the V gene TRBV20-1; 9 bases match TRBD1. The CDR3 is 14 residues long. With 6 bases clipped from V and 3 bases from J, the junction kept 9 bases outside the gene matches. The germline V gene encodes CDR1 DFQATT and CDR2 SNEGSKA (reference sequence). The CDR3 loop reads CSAEQGASIYEQYF. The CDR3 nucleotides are TGCAGTGCGGAACAGGGGGCAAGTATCTACGAGCAGTACTTC.

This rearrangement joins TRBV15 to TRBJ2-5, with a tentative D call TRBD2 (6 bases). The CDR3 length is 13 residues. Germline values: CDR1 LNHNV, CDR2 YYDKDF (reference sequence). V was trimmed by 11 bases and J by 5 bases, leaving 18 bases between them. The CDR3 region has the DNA TGTGCCTCAAGCGGAGGGGCGCGGGAGACCCAGTACTTC. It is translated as CASSGGARETQYF.

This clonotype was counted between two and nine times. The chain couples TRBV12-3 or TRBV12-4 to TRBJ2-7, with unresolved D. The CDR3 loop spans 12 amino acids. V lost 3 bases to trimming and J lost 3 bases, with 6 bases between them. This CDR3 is CASSFNYYEQYF. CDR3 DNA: TGTGCCAGCAGTTTTAACTACTACGAGCAGTACTTC.

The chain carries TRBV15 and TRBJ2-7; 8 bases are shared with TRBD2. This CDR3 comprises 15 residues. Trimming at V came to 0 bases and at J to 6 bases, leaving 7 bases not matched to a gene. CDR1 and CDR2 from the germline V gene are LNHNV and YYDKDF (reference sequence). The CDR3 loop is CATSRDSGARLEQYF. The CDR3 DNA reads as TGTGCCACCAGCAGAGATAGCGGGGCTAGGCTCGAGCAGTACTTC.

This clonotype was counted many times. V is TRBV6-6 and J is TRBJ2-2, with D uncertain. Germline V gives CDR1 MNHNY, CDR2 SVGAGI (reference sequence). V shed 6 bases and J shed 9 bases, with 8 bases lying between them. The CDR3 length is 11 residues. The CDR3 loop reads CASRFGRELFF. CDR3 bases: TGTGCCAGCAGATTCGGTCGGGAGCTGTTTTTT.

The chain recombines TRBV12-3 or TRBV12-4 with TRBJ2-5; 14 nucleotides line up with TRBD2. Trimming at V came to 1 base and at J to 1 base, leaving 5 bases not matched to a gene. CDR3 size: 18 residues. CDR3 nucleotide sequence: TGTGCCAGCAGTTTAGACGGACTAGCGGGAGGTTTCCAAGAGACCCAGTACTTC. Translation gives CASSLDGLAGGFQETQYF.